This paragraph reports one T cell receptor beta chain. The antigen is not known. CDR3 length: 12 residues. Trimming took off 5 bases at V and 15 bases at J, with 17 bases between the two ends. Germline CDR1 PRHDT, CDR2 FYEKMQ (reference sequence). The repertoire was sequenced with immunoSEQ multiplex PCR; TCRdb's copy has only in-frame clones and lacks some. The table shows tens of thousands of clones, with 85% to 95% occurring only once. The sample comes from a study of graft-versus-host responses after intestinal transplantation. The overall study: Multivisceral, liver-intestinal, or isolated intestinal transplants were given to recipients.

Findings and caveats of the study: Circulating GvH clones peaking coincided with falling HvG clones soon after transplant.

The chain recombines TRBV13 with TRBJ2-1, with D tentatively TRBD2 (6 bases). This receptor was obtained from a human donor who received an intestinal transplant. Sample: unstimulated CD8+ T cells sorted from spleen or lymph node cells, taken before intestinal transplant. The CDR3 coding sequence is TGTGCCAGCAGCCTCGGGGGTGGTCACCCGTTCTTC. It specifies CASSLGGGHPFF. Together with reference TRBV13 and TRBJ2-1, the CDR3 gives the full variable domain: AAGVIQSPRHLIKEKRETATLKCYPIPRHDTVYWYQQGPGQDPQFLISFYEKMQSDKGSIPDRFSAQQFSDYHSELNMSSLELGDSALYFCASSLGGGHPFFGPGTRLTVL.